Below, one T cell receptor (beta chain) is given with its context. The protocol was immunoSEQ multiplex PCR, while the TCRdb copy is restricted to in-frame clones and leaves out a portion. The table has about 220,000 clones, about 80% seen once. The sample is drawn from a study of blood T cell repertoires in COVID-19. About the research overall: Donors in the United States, Italy and Spain gave samples during acute or convalescent COVID-19. PBMCs, B-cell-depleted T cells, or T cells provided the cDNA or gDNA that made up the material.

The material sequenced was peripheral blood. The receptor was isolated from a woman aged 60 to 75 with acute or convalescent COVID-19.

The CDR3 is CASSQDSSSGANVLTF. CDR3 DNA sequence: TGCGCCAGCAGCCAAGACTCGAGCTCTGGGGCCAACGTCCTGACTTTC. The chain carries TRBV4-3 and TRBJ2-6; D gene ambiguous. The CDR3 loop spans 16 amino acids. Germline V gene lookup returns CDR1 LGHNA and CDR2 YSLEER. V was pared by 0 bases and J by 0 bases, with 6 bases between.